The T cell receptor beta chain described here comes from a study of T cells in Graves' hyperthyroidism and ophthalmopathy. In this sample, this clonotype turned up a few times. The antigen is not known. Overall study results and limits: Most thyroid clonotypes that were expanded above 0.001 also turned up in blood. Model-based prediction identified ophthalmopathy a median around 6.7 months prior to its onset.

The study left out patients who had uncontrolled infection, other autoimmune disease, pregnancy or lactation. From RNA transcripts, TCR beta CDR3 regions were amplified. A set of HTBI primers served as the primers for a first-round RT-PCR of the TCR CDR3. Each CDR3 protein gets one entry after TCRdb re-called the multiplex PCR reads with MiXCR. The table shows approximately 300,000 distinct CDR3 sequences, with around 15% occurring only once. CDR1 and CDR2 from the germline V gene are LGHNA and YSLEER. V was trimmed by 4 bases and J by 6 bases, leaving 12 bases between them. This CDR3 is 13 amino acids long.

Material: blood. This receptor was taken from a woman aged 55-69 years with Graves' ophthalmopathy. The chain employs TRBV4-3 and TRBJ1-2; D gene ambiguous. CDR3 loop: CASSPNVHDGYTF. DNA for the CDR3: TGCGCCAGCAGCCCAAACGTACACGATGGCTACACCTTC.